A single sample gave rise to the 25 T cell receptor beta chains below, sequenced in a study of PD-1 blockade in classical Hodgkin lymphoma. Sequencing used immunoSEQ multiplex PCR; TCRdb keeps in-frame clones, though not all of them. The data show roughly 92,000 clones, with roughly 92% seen just once and about 2.5% held by the top ten. Each of the patients experienced relapse following autologous stem cell transplantation, and their brentuximab vedotin exposure differed. The specimen comprised peripheral blood mononuclear cells (PBMCs), sampled at baseline. The receptor set was obtained from a human donor with classical Hodgkin lymphoma.

The chain links TRBV18 to TRBJ2-7; possibly TRBD1 for D (6 bases). This CDR3 is built from 15 residues. V was pared by 6 bases and J by 2 bases, with 17 bases between. The germline CDR1 and CDR2 sequences are KGHSH and LQKENI. The CDR3 loop is CASSPDLTGAYEQYF. As DNA, the CDR3 is TGTGCCAGCTCTCCGGACCTGACAGGAGCCTACGAGCAGTACTTC.

V and J are TRBV15 and TRBJ2-1; D possibly corresponds to TRBD2 (7 bases). V was trimmed by 6 bases and J by 2 bases, leaving 14 bases between them. Germline CDR1 and CDR2: LNHNV and YYDKDF (reference sequence). The CDR3 spans 15 residues. CDR3 residues: CATSLGGPAYNEQFF. DNA of the CDR3: TGTGCCACCAGTCTCGGGGGGCCCGCCTACAATGAGCAGTTCTTC.

The gene calls are TRBV29-1 and TRBJ2-2; 9 positions match TRBD1. This CDR3 spans 14 amino acids. Germline V gene data show CDR1 as SQVTM and CDR2 as ANQGSEA. V lost 1 base, J lost 7 bases, and 4 bases stayed unmatched. CDR3 DNA: TGCAGCGTTGAAGCCGGGACAGGGATCGGGGAGCTGTTTTTT. Protein sequence: CSVEAGTGIGELFF.

The chain has TRBV28 and TRBJ1-2, with 10 bases lining up with TRBD1. The CDR3 runs 17 residues. Germline CDR1 MDHEN, CDR2 SYDVKM. Trimming removed 5 bases from V and 2 bases from J; junction bases left unmatched: 11. CDR3 loop: CASSLPRQGAVNYGYTF. The CDR3 DNA reads as TGTGCCAGCAGTCTCCCCCGACAGGGGGCGGTGAACTATGGCTACACCTTC.

The chain links TRBV6-5 to TRBJ1-2; 8 bases match TRBD1. The CDR3 loop spans 13 amino acids. CDR1 MNHEY and CDR2 SVGAGI come from the germline V gene. V lost 6 bases, J lost 6 bases, and 6 bases stayed unmatched. For the CDR3, the DNA is TGTGCCAGCAGCCGGACAGGGTCTGATGGCTACACCTTC. Protein sequence: CASSRTGSDGYTF.

The V and J genes are TRBV9 and TRBJ1-2; 7 bases are a match to TRBD1. The junction had 6 bases not matched to a gene; V was cut back by 0 bases and J by 4 bases. CDR1 is SGDLS and CDR2 is YYNGEE in the germline V gene. The CDR3 has 15 amino acids. The CDR3 sequence: CASSVEAGGVYGYTF. The DNA for the CDR3 is TGTGCCAGCAGCGTAGAGGCAGGGGGAGTCTATGGCTACACCTTC.

J is TRBJ2-1 and V is TRBV5-1; 7 positions agree with TRBD2. CDR3 length: 15 residues. Germline V gives CDR1 SGHRS, CDR2 YFSETQ. The ends lost 6 bases at V and 7 bases at J; junction bases unmatched: 13. The CDR3 reads CASMVIGREKNEQFF. The DNA of the CDR3 is TGCGCCAGCATGGTAATCGGGCGGGAGAAGAATGAGCAGTTCTTC.

This chain connects TRBV27 to TRBJ2-3; D is uncertain. CDR1 is MNHEY, CDR2 SMNVEV, per germline (reference sequence). The CDR3 length is 14 residues. The ends were cut back, 5 bases at V and 0 bases at J, with 9 bases in the middle. The CDR3 sequence is CASSIHSSTDTQYF. Here the CDR3 DNA reads TGTGCCAGCAGTATCCACTCTAGCACAGATACGCAGTATTTT.

The V and J genes are TRBV11-2 and TRBJ1-4; 7 bases agree with TRBD1. The V segment lost 2 bases and the J segment 2 bases; nucleotides outside the gene matches: 2. Germline V gene lookup returns CDR1 SGHAT and CDR2 FQNNGV. This CDR3 has 15 amino acids. The CDR3 sequence: CASSLWGQTNEKLFF. The CDR3, as DNA: TGTGCCAGCAGCTTATGGGGACAGACTAATGAAAAACTGTTTTTT.

This chain connects TRBV7-9 to TRBJ2-7; D may be TRBD2 (5 bases). Germline V gene data show CDR1 as SEHNR and CDR2 as FQNEAQ (reference sequence). The V end was cut by 4 bases, the J end by 2 bases, with 9 bases between. This CDR3 contains 13 residues. The CDR3 reads CASSSLVAYEQYF. Here the CDR3 DNA reads TGTGCCAGCAGCTCACTAGTGGCCTACGAGCAGTACTTC.

This chain uses TRBV27 with TRBJ1-2; TRBD1 matches 7 bases. J was trimmed by 7 bases and V by 5 bases; bases with no gene match: 4. Germline CDR1 and CDR2: MNHEY and SMNVEV (reference sequence). The CDR3 is 12 residues long. The CDR3 region has the DNA TGTGCCAGCAGTCCCAACAGGGGTGGCTACACCTTC. Translation: CASSPNRGGYTF.

The chain carries TRBV9 and TRBJ2-3; 7 bases fit TRBD2. The CDR3 covers 15 residues. The germline V gene encodes CDR1 SGDLS and CDR2 YYNGEE. V dropped 0 bases and J dropped 4; count of bases not matched to a gene: 5. The CDR3 coding sequence is TGTGCCAGCAGCGTAGGTGGGAGGGCCCCAGATACGCAGTATTTT. Amino acid sequence: CASSVGGRAPDTQYF.

To note about this clone: Other DNA sequences of this sample code for an identical CDR3. The CDR3 DNA sequence: TGTGCCAGCAGCCTCGGGGCCAACGTCCTGACTTTC. It encodes CASSLGANVLTF. This chain joins TRBV28 and TRBJ2-6; D is unclear. Germline V gives CDR1 MDHEN, CDR2 SYDVKM. The length of the CDR3 is 12 residues. The V gene lost 6 bases and the J gene lost 4 bases, with 4 bases spanning the gap.

The chain recombines TRBV29-1 with TRBJ2-1, with D possibly matching TRBD2 (6 bases). The CDR3 is 14 amino acids. Per germline, CDR1 SQVTM and CDR2 ANQGSEA. V lost 4 bases, J lost 4 bases, and 14 bases lay in between. Written as DNA, the CDR3 is TGCAGCGTTGCAGGCGGCGGGGCTTACAATGAGCAGTTCTTC. Translation: CSVAGGGAYNEQFF.

The chain recombines TRBV21-1 with TRBJ1-2; TRBD1 reflects the table's D call only, with no check against the DNA. TRBV21-1 has pseudogene status. There are 16 residues in the CDR3. This chain's CDR3 is CASSFFRDRGEDGYTF. The CDR3 coding sequence is TGTGCCAGCAGCTTCTTCCGGGACAGGGGTGAGGATGGCTACACCTTC.

This chain connects TRBV5-1 to TRBJ1-1, with unresolved D. CDR1 and CDR2 from the germline V gene are SGHRS and YFSETQ. CDR3 size: 15 residues. V was clipped by 0 bases and J by 1 base, with 10 bases between them. Here the CDR3 DNA reads TGCGCCAGCAGCTTGGATACGAGGAGGAACACTGAAGCTTTCTTT. Its protein product is CASSLDTRRNTEAFF.

This chain links TRBV4-1 with TRBJ2-2; D is possibly TRBD2 (5 bases). V gave up 0 bases and J gave up 6 bases, with 17 bases separating them. CDR1 is MGHRA, CDR2 YSYEKL, per germline. This CDR3 contains 17 residues. CDR3 region: CASSQEALGSRSGELFF. The DNA of the CDR3 is TGCGCCAGCAGCCAAGAGGCACTAGGATCGCGATCCGGGGAGCTGTTTTTT.

This chain links TRBV21-1 with TRBJ2-7; TRBD2 reflects the table's D call only, with no check against the DNA. TRBV21-1 is termed a pseudogene. The CDR3 sequence is 15 residues long. The CDR3 DNA reads as TGTGCCAGCAGCAGGGGCCGGGAGCATCGCTACGAGCAGTACTTC. Amino acid sequence: CASSRGREHRYEQYF.

V gene TRBV6-1 combines with J gene TRBJ2-7, with TRBD2 matching over 8 bases. Trimming cost V 8 bases and J 6 bases; bases outside gene matches: 12. The CDR3 totals 14 residues. The germline CDR1 and CDR2 sequences are MNHNS and SASEGT. The CDR3 region has the DNA TGTGCCAGCGGAATTAGCGGGACATCGGGCGAGCAGTACTTC. This encodes CASGISGTSGEQYF.

CDR3: CASRGTGGGGEQYF. CDR3 bases: TGTGCCAGCAGAGGGACAGGCGGCGGGGGAGAGCAGTACTTC. V gene TRBV6-1 combines with J gene TRBJ2-7, with D perhaps matching TRBD1 (8 bases). Germline CDR1 is MNHNS and CDR2 is SASEGT. CDR3 size: 14 residues. V lost 6 bases, J lost 7 bases, and 19 bases lay in between.

The chain links TRBV5-4 to TRBJ1-2; possible D gene TRBD1, 5 bases. The length of the CDR3 is 15 residues. V dropped 2 bases and J dropped 4 bases, with 15 bases sitting between them. Germline-derived CDR1 and CDR2 are SGHNT and YYREEE (reference sequence). CDR3 in DNA: TGTGCCAGCAGCTTACGGTCCGACGGGGGCTATGGCTACACCTTC. Protein sequence: CASSLRSDGGYGYTF.

This rearrangement joins TRBV19 to TRBJ2-3; no reliable D call. CDR1 and CDR2 from the germline V gene are LNHDA and SQIVND (reference sequence). V gave up 1 base and J gave up 2 bases, with 10 bases separating them. The CDR3 totals 15 residues. CDR3 in amino acids: CASSIGGSITDTQYF. CDR3 bases: TGTGCCAGTAGTATAGGGGGATCGATCACAGATACGCAGTATTTT. The full variable domain, in which reference TRBV19 and TRBJ2-3 provide the parts outside the CDR3, is DGGITQSPKYLFRKEGQNVTLSCEQNLNHDAMYWYRQDPGQGLRLIYYSQIVNDFQKGDIAEGYSVSREKKESFPLTVTSAQKNPTAFYLCASSIGGSITDTQYFGPGTRLTVL.

The gene calls are TRBV10-3 and TRBJ2-5; 11 bases are shared with TRBD1. The ends lost 5 bases at V and 4 bases at J; junction bases unmatched: 3. The CDR3 totals 14 residues. CDR1 and CDR2 (germline): ENHRY, SYGVKD. DNA of the CDR3: TGTGCCATCAGTATCGGGACAGGGGGAGAGACCCAGTACTTC. This translates into CAISIGTGGETQYF.

The chain uses TRBV28 and TRBJ1-5; D is unresolved. CDR3 size: 15 residues. Germline lookup yields CDR1 MDHEN and CDR2 SYDVKM. The V end lost 1 base, the J end lost 1 base, and 8 bases lay between the germline ends. CDR3 sequence: CASSLSGQSNQPQHF. CDR3 bases: TGTGCCAGCAGTTTATCTGGGCAGAGCAATCAGCCCCAGCATTTT.

This sequence joins TRBV6-1 and TRBJ1-5; D is ambiguous. The ends were cut back, 5 bases at V and 2 bases at J, with 13 bases in the middle. The germline V gene encodes CDR1 MNHNS and CDR2 SASEGT. The CDR3 loop spans 15 amino acids. CDR3: CASSWSSEGNQPQHF. CDR3 nucleotide sequence: TGTGCCAGCAGTTGGTCCTCAGAAGGCAATCAGCCCCAGCATTTT.